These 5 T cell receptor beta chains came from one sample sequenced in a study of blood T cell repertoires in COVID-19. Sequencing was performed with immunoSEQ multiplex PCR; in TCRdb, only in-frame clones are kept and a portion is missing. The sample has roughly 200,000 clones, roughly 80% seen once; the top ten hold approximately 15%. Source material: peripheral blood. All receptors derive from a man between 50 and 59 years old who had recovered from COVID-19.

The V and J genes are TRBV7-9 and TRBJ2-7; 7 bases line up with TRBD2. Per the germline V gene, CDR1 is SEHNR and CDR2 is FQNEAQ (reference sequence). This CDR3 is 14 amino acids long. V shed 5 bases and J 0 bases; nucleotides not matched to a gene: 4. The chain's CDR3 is CASSRGSRSYEQYF. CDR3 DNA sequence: TGTGCCAGCAGCCGCGGGAGTCGCTCCTACGAGCAGTACTTC.

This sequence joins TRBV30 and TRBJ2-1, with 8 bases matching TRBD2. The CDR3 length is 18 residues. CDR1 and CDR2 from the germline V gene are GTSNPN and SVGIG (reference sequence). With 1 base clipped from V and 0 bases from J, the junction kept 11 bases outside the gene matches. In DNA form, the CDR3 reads TGTGCCTGGAGTGACGACGGGACCGGGACTAGCTCCTACAATGAGCAGTTCTTC. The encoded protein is CAWSDDGTGTSSYNEQFF.

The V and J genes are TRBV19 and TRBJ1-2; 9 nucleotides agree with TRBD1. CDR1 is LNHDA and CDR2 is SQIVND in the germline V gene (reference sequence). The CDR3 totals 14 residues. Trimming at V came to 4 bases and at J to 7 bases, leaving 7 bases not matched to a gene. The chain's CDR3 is CASSNTGGAFGYTF. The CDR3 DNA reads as TGTGCCAGTAGTAACACAGGGGGCGCTTTTGGCTACACCTTC. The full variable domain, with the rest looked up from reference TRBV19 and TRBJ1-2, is DGGITQSPKYLFRKEGQNVTLSCEQNLNHDAMYWYRQDPGQGLRLIYYSQIVNDFQKGDIAEGYSVSREKKESFPLTVTSAQKNPTAFYLCASSNTGGAFGYTFGSGTRLTVV.

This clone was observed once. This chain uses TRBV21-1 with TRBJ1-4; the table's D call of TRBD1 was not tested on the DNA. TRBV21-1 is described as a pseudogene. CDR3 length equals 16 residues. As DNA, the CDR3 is TGTGCCAGCAACAGTGGGGGCAGGGCCCTACTTGAAAAACTGTTTTTT. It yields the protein CASNSGGRALLEKLFF.

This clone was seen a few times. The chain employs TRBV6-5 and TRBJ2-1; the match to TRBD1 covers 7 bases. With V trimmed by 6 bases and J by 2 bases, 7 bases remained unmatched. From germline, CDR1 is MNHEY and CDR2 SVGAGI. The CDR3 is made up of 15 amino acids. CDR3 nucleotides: TGTGCCAGCAGGATCGACAGGGAGACCTACAATGAGCAGTTCTTC. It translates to CASRIDRETYNEQFF.